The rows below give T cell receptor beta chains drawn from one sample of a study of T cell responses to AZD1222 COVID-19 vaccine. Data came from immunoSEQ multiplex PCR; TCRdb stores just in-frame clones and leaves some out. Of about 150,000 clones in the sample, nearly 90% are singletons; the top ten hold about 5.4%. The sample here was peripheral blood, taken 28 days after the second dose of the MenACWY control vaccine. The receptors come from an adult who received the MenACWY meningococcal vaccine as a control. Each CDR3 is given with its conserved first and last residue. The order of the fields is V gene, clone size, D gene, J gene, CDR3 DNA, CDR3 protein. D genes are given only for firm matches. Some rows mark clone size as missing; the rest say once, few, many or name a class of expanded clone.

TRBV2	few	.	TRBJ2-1	TGTGCCAGCAGTAGGGAGAGCTCCTACAATGAGCAGTTCTTC	CASSRESSYNEQFF
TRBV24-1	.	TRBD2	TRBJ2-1	TGTGCCACCAGTGATTTGCAGGAGCGGGGGGCAGGCAATGAGCAGTTCTTC	CATSDLQERGAGNEQFF
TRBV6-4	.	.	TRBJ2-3	TGTGCCAGCAGCCCCTCTTGGGGCACAGATACGCAGTATTTT	CASSPSWGTDTQYF
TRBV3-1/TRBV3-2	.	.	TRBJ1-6	TGTGCCAGCAGTTATAATTCACCCCTCCACTTT	CASSYNSPLHF
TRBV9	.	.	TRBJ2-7	TGTGCCAGCAGCGTAGATGGCGGGGCCTACGAGCAGTACTTC	CASSVDGGAYEQYF
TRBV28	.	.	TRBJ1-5	TGTGCCAGCAGCGGCAGCCGGGTTCAGCCCCAGCATTTT	CASSGSRVQPQHF
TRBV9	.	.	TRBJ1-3	TGTGCCAGCAGCCTCACGACCGGACTCGCTGGAAACACCATATATTTT	CASSLTTGLAGNTIYF
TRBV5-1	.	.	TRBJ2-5	TGCGCCAGCAGGCCCACAGGGTATGGAGAGACCCAGTACTTC	CASRPTGYGETQYF
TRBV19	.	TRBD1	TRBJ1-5	TGTGCCAGTAAAGGGGACAGGGGTACGAGCAATCAGCCCCAGCATTTT	CASKGDRGTSNQPQHF
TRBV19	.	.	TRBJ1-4	TGTGCCACGAAGGGGACCCCAACTAATGAAAAACTGTTTTTT	CATKGTPTNEKLFF
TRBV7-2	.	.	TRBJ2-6	TGTGCCAGCAGCTTAGCAGGGCCGCCCGGGGCCAACGTCCTGACTTTC	CASSLAGPPGANVLTF
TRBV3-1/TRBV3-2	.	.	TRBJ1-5	TGTGCCAGCAGCCAAGCCCCCCGTCAGCCCCAGCATTTT	CASSQAPRQPQHF
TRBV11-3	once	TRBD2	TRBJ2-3	TGTGCCAGCAGCATTCAGGCGGGGGGCCAGGGTACGCAGTATTTT	CASSIQAGGQGTQYF
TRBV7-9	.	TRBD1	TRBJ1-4	TGTGCCAGCAGCGTACTCAGGGGGCCAAATGAAAAACTGTTTTTT	CASSVLRGPNEKLFF
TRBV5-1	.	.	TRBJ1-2	TGCGCCAGCAGCTTGGATAGGAATAACTATGGCTACACCTTC	CASSLDRNNYGYTF
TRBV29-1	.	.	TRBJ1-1	TGCAGCGTTGAAAAGGGACTGGGGACTGAAGCTTTCTTT	CSVEKGLGTEAFF
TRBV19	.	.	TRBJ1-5	TGTGCCAGTAGTCTGGGTGCTCGTCAGCCCCAGCATTTT	CASSLGARQPQHF
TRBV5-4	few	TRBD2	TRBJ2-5	TGTGCCAGCAGCTCCGGGGGGGCCCGAACCCAAGAGACCCAGTACTTC	CASSSGGARTQETQYF
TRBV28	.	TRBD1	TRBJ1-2	TGTGCCAGCAGGACCGCTGGGACAGGGGTCTATGGCTACACCTTC	CASRTAGTGVYGYTF
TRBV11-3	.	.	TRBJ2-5	TGTGCCAGCAGCCCTCGGCCGTACCAAGAGACCCAGTACTTC	CASSPRPYQETQYF
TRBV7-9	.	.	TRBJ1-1	TGTGCCAGCAGCGATCCGGGACACCTGAACACTGAAGCTTTCTTT	CASSDPGHLNTEAFF
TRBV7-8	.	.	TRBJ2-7	TGTGCCAGCCAAGGATTCTACGAGCAGTACTTC	CASQGFYEQYF
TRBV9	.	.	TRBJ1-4	TGTGCCAGCAGCGTAATGGGGTCCGCCAATGAAAAACTGTTTTTT	CASSVMGSANEKLFF
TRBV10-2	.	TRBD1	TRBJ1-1	TGCGCCGACAGGGTGACAGTGGGCACTGAAGCTTTCTTT	CADRVTVGTEAFF
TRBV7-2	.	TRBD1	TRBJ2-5	TGTGCCAGCAGGCGGAGACAGGGGGGTCTGGAGACCCAGTACTTC	CASRRRQGGLETQYF
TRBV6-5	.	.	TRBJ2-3	TGTGCCAGCGACAGCGGCCTCACAGATACGCAGTATTTT	CASDSGLTDTQYF
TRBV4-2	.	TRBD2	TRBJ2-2	TGTGCCAGCAGCCATTCTGCGGGGAGGGGCGGGGAGCTGTTTTTT	CASSHSAGRGGELFF
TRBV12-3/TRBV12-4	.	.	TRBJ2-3	TGTGCCAGCAGTTTTGAGGGATGGGATACGCAGTATTTT	CASSFEGWDTQYF
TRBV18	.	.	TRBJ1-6	TGTGCCAGCATCAGCTCCTATAATTCACCCCTCCACTTT	CASISSYNSPLHF